One and the same sample provided the 27 T cell receptor beta chains below, sequenced in a study of blood T cell repertoires in COVID-19 (dated by TCRdb to about 2020). Receptor amplification or capture employed the immunoSEQ multiplex PCR assay. TCRdb carries this immuneACCESS record with in-frame sequences only. Its versions omit some clonotypes, under half of them owing to an unresolved V gene in the studies checked, with the rest unexplained. Present in this sample are 180,000 or so clones, over 75% of which were seen just once. 9.5% to 11% of the sample is in the top ten clones. Input material: PBMCs or T cells enriched from blood (not recorded which). The receptors come from a man aged 50 or older who had recovered from COVID-19.

This clone showed up just a few times. This rearrangement joins TRBV19 to TRBJ1-3; D is unclear. This CDR3 contains 14 residues. V lost 2 bases to trimming and J lost 0 bases, with 5 bases between them. CDR1 is LNHDA, CDR2 SQIVND, per germline (reference sequence). The CDR3 DNA reads TGTGCCAGTAGTATACCCCGCTCTGGAAACACCATATATTTT. Translated: CASSIPRSGNTIYF.

The chain carries TRBV7-3 and TRBJ1-5; 10 nucleotides line up with TRBD1. The germline V gene has CDR1 SGHTA and CDR2 FQGTGA. The CDR3 is made up of 17 amino acids. V dropped 1 base and J dropped 6; count of bases not matched to a gene: 9. The CDR3: CASSLSGTGDSGQPQHF. CDR3 DNA: TGTGCCAGCAGCTTAAGCGGGACAGGGGATTCGGGTCAGCCCCAGCATTTT.

This sequence joins TRBV19 and TRBJ2-7; TRBD1 aligns across 8 bases. The CDR3 loop spans 14 amino acids. Germline lookup yields CDR1 LNHDA and CDR2 SQIVND (reference sequence). Trimming at V came to 3 bases and at J to 3 bases, leaving 4 bases not matched to a gene. As DNA, the CDR3 is TGTGCCAGTAGTATCAGGGGGCGCAGCTACGAGCAGTACTTC. This encodes CASSIRGRSYEQYF.

V and J are TRBV9 and TRBJ1-4; D unclear. The germline V gene has CDR1 SGDLS and CDR2 YYNGEE. The CDR3 spans 14 residues. With 2 bases removed from V and 7 bases from J, the gap between germline ends came to 12 bases. The chain's CDR3 is CASSVDYSSEKLFF. Written as DNA, the CDR3 is TGTGCCAGCAGCGTGGATTACAGTAGTGAAAAACTGTTTTTT. The entire variable domain, with the rest obtained from reference TRBV9 and TRBJ1-4, is as follows: DSGVTQTPKHLITATGQRVTLRCSPRSGDLSVYWYQQSLDQGLQFLIQYYNGEERAKGNILERFSAQQFPDLHSELNLSSLELGDSALYFCASSVDYSSEKLFFGSGTQLSVL.

This clone was counted only a few times. This chain links TRBV19 with TRBJ1-2; perhaps TRBD1 as D (6 bases). V gave up 3 bases and J gave up 8 bases, with 16 bases separating them. CDR1 is LNHDA, CDR2 SQIVND, per germline (reference sequence). CDR3 length equals 14 residues. CDR3 sequence reads: CASSIGQGIKGYTF. CDR3 nucleotides: TGTGCCAGTAGTATCGGCCAGGGGATTAAAGGCTACACCTTC.

CDR3 loop: CASSRSSGRAFSYEQYF. In DNA, the CDR3 is TGTGCCAGCAGCCGCAGCAGCGGGAGGGCATTCTCCTACGAGCAGTACTTC. This chain joins TRBV6-2 or TRBV6-3 and TRBJ2-7; TRBD2 aligns across 10 bases. V dropped 6 bases and J dropped 0; count of bases not matched to a gene: 11. The germline CDR1 and CDR2 sequences are MNHEY and SVGEGT. The CDR3 spans 17 residues.

A few counts support this clone. The rearrangement links TRBV6-2 or TRBV6-3 to TRBJ2-7, with D tentatively TRBD1 (5 bases). Germline-derived CDR1 and CDR2 are MNHEY and SVGEGT. The CDR3 totals 13 residues. Deletions cut 4 bases from V and 3 bases from J, with 10 bases between. CDR3 in amino acids: CASSSPTDYEQYF. The CDR3 nucleotides read TGTGCCAGCAGTTCCCCGACAGACTACGAGCAGTACTTC.

This clone came up a few times. The rearrangement links TRBV7-6 to TRBJ1-1; D is uncertain. This CDR3 is 18 amino acids long. V dropped 3 bases and J dropped 0 bases, with 20 bases sitting between them. CDR1 is SGHVS, CDR2 FNYEAQ, per germline. The CDR3 DNA sequence: TGTGCCAGCAGCTTTTCCCCACCTGTCGGACTTTTGAACACTGAAGCTTTCTTT. It encodes CASSFSPPVGLLNTEAFF. The variable domain in full, completed from reference TRBV7-6 and TRBJ1-1, reads GAGVSQSPRYKVTKRGQDVALRCDPISGHVSLYWYRQALGQGPEFLTYFNYEAQQDKSGLPNDRFSAERPEGSISTLTIQRTEQRDSAMYRCASSFSPPVGLLNTEAFFGQGTRLTVV.

This chain connects TRBV9 to TRBJ2-4; 7 positions agree with TRBD1. V dropped 3 bases and J dropped 1; count of bases not matched to a gene: 4. CDR1 and CDR2 from the germline V gene are SGDLS and YYNGEE. The CDR3 sequence is 15 residues long. For the CDR3, the DNA is TGTGCCAGCAGCGACGACAGGGCCGCCAAAAACATTCAGTACTTC. Its protein is CASSDDRAAKNIQYF.

The chain links TRBV6-6 to TRBJ1-1, with D possibly being TRBD1 (6 bases). From germline, CDR1 is MNHNY and CDR2 SVGAGI (reference sequence). This CDR3 region has 13 residues. Trimming removed 10 bases at V and 4 bases at J, with 16 bases between. Here the CDR3 reads CATADRLGTEAFF. Written as DNA, the CDR3 is TGTGCCACCGCGGACAGACTGGGCACTGAAGCTTTCTTT.

CDR3 DNA sequence: TGTGCCACCAGTGACTTAGATGGAGATACGCAGTATTTT. The encoded protein is CATSDLDGDTQYF. The rearrangement links TRBV24-1 to TRBJ2-3; D is undetermined. Looked up from germline, CDR1 is KGHDR and CDR2 is SFDVKD. Trimming shortened V by 4 bases and J by 5 bases, and 9 bases separated the two germline ends. The CDR3 consists of 13 residues.

This rearrangement joins TRBV30 to TRBJ1-2, with 8 nucleotides matching TRBD1. Germline lookup yields CDR1 GTSNPN and CDR2 SVGIG (reference sequence). The CDR3 has 13 residues. Losses at the gene ends were 4 bases for V and 5 bases for J; bases not matched to a gene: 6. In nucleotides, the CDR3 is TGTGCCTGGAATCCAGGGGGCAAGTATGGCTACACCTTC. Its protein product is CAWNPGGKYGYTF.

The chain has TRBV13 and TRBJ2-5; 7 bases are shared with TRBD1. V shed 5 bases, J shed 5 bases, and the junction held 8 bases outside the gene matches. The germline V gene has CDR1 PRHDT and CDR2 FYEKMQ (reference sequence). The CDR3 is 14 amino acids. The CDR3 DNA is TGTGCCAGCAGCCCCCGGCAGGGGGTCGAGACCCAGTACTTC. This gives the protein CASSPRQGVETQYF. The variable domain in full, with the rest retrieved from reference TRBV13 and TRBJ2-5, is AAGVIQSPRHLIKEKRETATLKCYPIPRHDTVYWYQQGPGQDPQFLISFYEKMQSDKGSIPDRFSAQQFSDYHSELNMSSLELGDSALYFCASSPRQGVETQYFGPGTRLLVL.

V is TRBV6-5 and J is TRBJ1-5; D is ambiguous. The CDR3 contains 11 residues. Per the germline V gene, CDR1 is MNHEY and CDR2 is SVGAGI. V was clipped by 8 bases and J by 5 bases, with 7 bases between them. CDR3 coding DNA: TGTGCCAGCGGGAGGGATCAGCCCCAGCATTTT. Amino acids: CASGRDQPQHF.

The chain has TRBV6-1 and TRBJ2-2; D is possibly TRBD2 (5 bases). V dropped 3 bases and J dropped 4 bases, with 6 bases sitting between them. Germline V lookup: CDR1 MNHNS, CDR2 SASEGT. The CDR3 length is 13 residues. CDR3 region: CASSDAGTGELFF. DNA for the CDR3: TGTGCCAGCAGTGATGCGGGCACCGGGGAGCTGTTTTTT.

The J gene is TRBJ1-2, the V gene TRBV5-1; 8 bases line up with TRBD1. Germline V gene sequence: CDR1 SGHRS, CDR2 YFSETQ. CDR3 length equals 15 residues. The trim removed 8 bases at V and 8 bases at J, leaving 17 bases unmatched. CDR3 sequence (DNA): TGCGCCAGTAGACCGGGACAGGTTTTCCCGTACGGCTACACCTTC. Translation gives CASRPGQVFPYGYTF.

The V gene is TRBV29-1, the J gene TRBJ2-5, with TRBD2 matching 9 bases. This CDR3 has 17 residues. V shed 1 base and J 3 bases; nucleotides not matched to a gene: 12. The germline CDR1 and CDR2 sequences are SQVTM and ANQGSEA. Here the CDR3 reads CSVEGGLSGGLEETQYF. CDR3 nucleotide sequence: TGCAGCGTTGAAGGGGGCTTAAGCGGGGGGTTAGAAGAGACCCAGTACTTC. The full variable domain, with the rest looked up from reference TRBV29-1 and TRBJ2-5, is SAVISQKPSRDICQRGTSLTIQCQVDSQVTMMFWYRQQPGQSLTLIATANQGSEATYESGFVIDKFPISRPNLTFSTLTVSNMSPEDSSIYLCSVEGGLSGGLEETQYFGPGTRLLVL.

In this sample, this clone turned up once. J is TRBJ2-1 and V is TRBV19; 16 nucleotides align to TRBD2. Germline assignment: CDR1 LNHDA and CDR2 SQIVND (reference sequence). The ends lost 2 bases at V and 7 bases at J; junction bases unmatched: 8. The CDR3 consists of 18 residues. The CDR3 nucleotides read TGTGCCAGTAGTATATCGGGACTAGCGGGGGGGAAACGGAATGAGCAGTTCTTC. This encodes CASSISGLAGGKRNEQFF.

The chain has TRBV9 and TRBJ2-1, with D maybe TRBD1 (6 bases). Germline CDR1 reads SGDLS; CDR2 reads YYNGEE. Trimming took 3 bases from V and 5 from J, leaving 18 bases between them. This CDR3 has 16 amino acids. The CDR3 bases are TGTGCCAGCAGCGGCAGGGGAAGTGGAGCGAACAATGAGCAGTTCTTC. This gives the protein CASSGRGSGANNEQFF.

This clone was detected only a few times. The genes are TRBV28 and TRBJ1-5, with 9 nucleotides matching TRBD1. Germline CDR1 MDHEN, CDR2 SYDVKM. J lost 3 bases, V lost 8 bases, and 8 bases had no gene match. The CDR3 covers 15 residues. The CDR3 sequence is CASYSGQGYNQPQHF. The CDR3 DNA reads as TGTGCCAGCTATTCGGGACAGGGATACAATCAGCCCCAGCATTTT.

The chain uses TRBV5-1 and TRBJ1-2; D gene unclear. The germline V and J ends were trimmed by 2 bases and 0 bases, with 8 bases remaining between them. CDR1 and CDR2 from the germline V gene are SGHRS and YFSETQ. The CDR3 is 14 amino acids. The CDR3 region is CASSFQAANYGYTF. Written as DNA, the CDR3 is TGCGCCAGCAGCTTTCAGGCCGCTAACTATGGCTACACCTTC.

The rearrangement links TRBV9 to TRBJ2-5; D not resolved. Trimming cost V 8 bases and J 2 bases, with 10 bases left between them. Germline CDR1 is SGDLS and CDR2 is YYNGEE. The CDR3 runs to 12 residues. Written as DNA, the CDR3 is TGTGCCAGTAATACAGAACAAGAGACCCAGTACTTC. Its translation is CASNTEQETQYF.

The chain carries TRBV5-4 and TRBJ2-3, with D possibly being TRBD2 (6 bases). Per the germline V gene, CDR1 is SGHNT and CDR2 is YYREEE (reference sequence). V lost 4 bases, J lost 2 bases, and 17 bases lay in between. The CDR3 is 16 amino acids. The CDR3 loop is CASSPRAGLFTDTQYF. In nucleotides, the CDR3 is TGTGCCAGCAGCCCACGGGCGGGGCTATTCACAGATACGCAGTATTTT.

The chain couples TRBV2 to TRBJ1-2; tentative D call: TRBD1 (5 bases). CDR1 is SNHLY, CDR2 FYNNEI, per germline. V gave up 0 bases and J gave up 4 bases, with 6 bases separating them. CDR3 size: 13 residues. CDR3 DNA sequence: TGTGCCAGCAGTGAAGCTCAGGGCTATGGCTACACCTTC. This translates into CASSEAQGYGYTF.

J is TRBJ2-3 and V is TRBV20-1; D perhaps matches TRBD1 (5 bases). V was clipped by 6 bases and J by 4 bases, with 8 bases between them. This CDR3 has 11 amino acids. Germline V lookup: CDR1 DFQATT, CDR2 SNEGSKA (reference sequence). DNA for the CDR3: TGCAGTGCAGGGGCCGCAGATACGCAGTATTTT. This gives the protein CSAGAADTQYF.

The gene calls are TRBV28 and TRBJ2-5; 8 bases are a match to TRBD1. The trim removed 4 bases at V and 2 bases at J, leaving 3 bases unmatched. CDR1 and CDR2 from the germline V gene are MDHEN and SYDVKM. The CDR3 sequence is 14 residues long. This CDR3 reads CASSSWTGQETQYF. In DNA, the CDR3 is TGTGCCAGCAGTTCCTGGACAGGGCAAGAGACCCAGTACTTC.

CDR3 nucleotide sequence: TGTGCCAGCAGTTTCGGCAGGGATGGGACTGAAGCTTTCTTT. As protein: CASSFGRDGTEAFF. This chain links TRBV27 with TRBJ1-1; D may be TRBD1 (5 bases). Germline loops: CDR1 MNHEY, CDR2 SMNVEV (reference sequence). Trimming stripped 3 bases from V and 5 bases from J, with 13 bases between. The CDR3 sequence is 14 residues long.